These 12 T cell receptor beta chains came from one sample sequenced in a study of beta chain features in type 1 diabetes. Study-level points and caveats: There was a moderate but significant shortening of TCRB CDR3s in all four CD4+ subsets of Type 1 diabetes patients.

These receptors lack a known antigen. Sequenced material consisted of expressed TCRB transcripts (all of the isolated RNA was reverse transcribed). Libraries were prepared by immunoSEQ multiplex PCR; TCRdb keeps only in-frame clonotypes and omits some of them. The data contain about 660,000 clones, about 14% of them singletons. The sequencing sample was made of naive CD4+ T cells from blood. Receptors originate from a man aged 18 to 30 with type 1 diabetes.

This clone was detected only a few times. The rearrangement links TRBV23-1 to TRBJ2-2; tentative D call: TRBD1 (6 bases). TRBV23-1 is annotated as an ORF whose role is uncertain. The CDR3 totals 18 residues. Deletions cut 5 bases from V and 3 bases from J, with 22 bases between. The CDR3, as DNA: TGCGCCAGCAGTTACCGGGACAAGCAGTTTGGGGACACCGGGGAGCTGTTTTTT. This gives the protein CASSYRDKQFGDTGELFF.

This clone was seen a few times. The chain combines TRBV29-1 with TRBJ1-1; the D is unclear. Germline CDR1 reads SQVTM; CDR2 reads ANQGSEA. This CDR3 region has 15 residues. The germline V and J ends were trimmed by 4 bases and 2 bases, with 17 bases remaining between them. CDR3 sequence (DNA): TGCAGCGTTGTCCCGGGGTCCCCTCTTAACACTGAAGCTTTCTTT. It is translated as CSVVPGSPLNTEAFF.

This clone was detected a few times. The rearrangement uses TRBV6-1 and TRBJ1-2; maybe TRBD1 (6 bases). The germline CDR1 and CDR2 sequences are MNHNS and SASEGT. There are 14 residues in the CDR3. V lost 7 bases, J lost 2 bases, and 14 bases lay in between. The CDR3 sequence is CASMPNTGNYGYTF. CDR3 DNA sequence: TGTGCCAGCATGCCCAATACAGGGAACTATGGCTACACCTTC.

This clone was seen a handful of times. The genes are TRBV6-1 and TRBJ2-3; TRBD2 aligns across 10 bases. Germline-derived CDR1 and CDR2 are MNHNS and SASEGT. CDR3 length: 14 residues. The trim removed 3 bases at V and 7 bases at J, leaving 4 bases unmatched. The CDR3 protein is CASSDGTSVHTQYF. In DNA, the CDR3 is TGTGCCAGCAGTGACGGGACTAGCGTTCATACGCAGTATTTT.

In its sample, this clone was seen a few times. In nucleotides, the CDR3 is TGTGCCAGCAGTGAGCTAAGGGGACAGGACAATGAGCAGTTCTTC. It translates to CASSELRGQDNEQFF. The chain links TRBV6-1 to TRBJ2-1; 8 positions match TRBD1. The V gene's germline CDR1 is MNHNS and CDR2 SASEGT. Trimming cost V 3 bases and J 5 bases; bases outside gene matches: 6. The CDR3 loop spans 15 amino acids.

This clone was seen a handful of times. The rearrangement links TRBV29-1 to TRBJ2-2; no firm D call. V was cut by 7 bases and J by 1 base, with 7 bases left in between. The CDR3 covers 12 residues. The germline CDR1 and CDR2 sequences are SQVTM and ANQGSEA. CDR3 region: CSGHKNTGELFF. As DNA, the CDR3 is TGCAGCGGCCACAAGAACACCGGGGAGCTGTTTTTT.

This clone has just a few counts. The chain couples TRBV7-9 to TRBJ1-1, with TRBD1 matching 9 bases. The J segment lost 1 base and the V segment lost 0 bases, leaving 0 bases of the junction unmatched. Germline lookup yields CDR1 SEHNR and CDR2 FQNEAQ (reference sequence). This CDR3 is built from 15 residues. CDR3: CASSLAGQGNTEAFF. The CDR3 DNA follows: TGTGCCAGCAGCTTAGCGGGACAGGGGAACACTGAAGCTTTCTTT.

J is TRBJ1-5 and V is TRBV9; D ambiguous. Germline loops: CDR1 SGDLS, CDR2 YYNGEE. The ends were cut back, 0 bases at V and 6 bases at J, with 7 bases in the middle. The CDR3 is 13 amino acids. The CDR3 here is CASSVDHRQPQHF. The CDR3 DNA sequence: TGTGCCAGCAGCGTAGATCATCGTCAGCCCCAGCATTTT.

There are a few counts of this clone. The V call is TRBV7-9, the J call TRBJ2-1; 7 nucleotides agree with TRBD2. Germline V gives CDR1 SEHNR, CDR2 FQNEAQ (reference sequence). V shed 5 bases and J 7 bases; nucleotides not matched to a gene: 14. The CDR3 covers 16 residues. DNA for the CDR3: TGTGCCAGCAGCCAAACGAGACTAGCATCCTTAAATGAGCAGTTCTTC. This encodes CASSQTRLASLNEQFF.

V and J are TRBV4-2 and TRBJ2-1, with TRBD1 matching 8 bases. V trimming: 0 bases; J trimming: 9 bases; junction bases outside the gene matches: 7. This CDR3 has 15 amino acids. Germline CDR1 and CDR2: LGHNA and YNFKEQ. The CDR3 is CASSQDSLDRGEQFF. DNA of the CDR3: TGTGCCAGCAGCCAAGATAGCCTAGACAGGGGTGAGCAGTTCTTC.

This clone was observed a handful of times. The V call is TRBV7-2, the J call TRBJ1-2, with D hard to call. This CDR3 has 14 amino acids. Trimming removed 4 bases at V and 8 bases at J, with 17 bases between. CDR1 is SGHTA and CDR2 is FQGNSA in the germline V gene. Here the CDR3 DNA reads TGTGCCAGCAGCTACCGGGAGCCCCAAGGAGGCTACACCTTC. Protein: CASSYREPQGGYTF.

V usage is TRBV25-1 and J usage is TRBJ2-7; D is perhaps TRBD1 or TRBD2 (6 bases each). The CDR3 loop spans 13 amino acids. The germline V and J ends were trimmed by 5 bases and 5 bases, with 13 bases remaining between them. Per the germline V gene, CDR1 is MGHDK and CDR2 is SYGVNS. Written as DNA, the CDR3 is TGTGCCAGCAGTCAATTTGGGGGGCACGAGCAGTACTTC. Encoded protein: CASSQFGGHEQYF.